These T cell receptor beta chains were read from a single sample in a study of blood T cell repertoires in COVID-19. The protocol was immunoSEQ multiplex PCR, while the TCRdb copy is restricted to in-frame clones and leaves out a portion. The sample consists of around 250,000 clones, around four fifths of them appearing once. Material for sequencing was PBMCs or T cells enriched from blood (not recorded which). Receptor source: a man aged 25-45 years with acute COVID-19. The CDR3 runs from the conserved cysteine through the conserved F or W. Fields, in order: J gene, clone size, V gene, D gene, CDR3 DNA, CDR3 protein. D genes are given only for firm matches. Some rows have no size entry. The others give once, few or many, or a class for an expanded clone.

TRBJ1-1 | - | TRBV2 | - | TGTGCAGACCGAGAGGAGAACACTGAAGCTTTCTTT | CADREENTEAFF
TRBJ1-2 | - | TRBV5-1 | TRBD1 | TGTGCCAGCAGCCCGACAGGACAGGTCTATGGCTACACCTTC | CASSPTGQVYGYTF
TRBJ2-1 | - | TRBV7-3 | TRBD2 | TGTGCCAGCAGTCCTGGACTAGCGGTCTCCTACAATGAGCAGTTCTTC | CASSPGLAVSYNEQFF
TRBJ2-1 | - | TRBV5-1 | TRBD1 | TGCGCCAGCAGCTTGGGCCTAGGGACAGGGTTTAATGAGCAGTTCTTC | CASSLGLGTGFNEQFF
TRBJ2-5 | - | TRBV11-2 | TRBD1 | TGTGCCAGCAGCCCCGGGACAGGTCAGGGAGAGACCCAGTACTTC | CASSPGTGQGETQYF
TRBJ1-4 | - | TRBV29-1 | - | TGCAGCGCCGGGGGGAGAACTAATGAAAAACTGTTTTTT | CSAGGRTNEKLFF
TRBJ2-1 | - | TRBV2 | TRBD2 | TGTGCCAGCAGTGAAACAGCGGGGGGCCCCTCCTACAATGAGCAGTTCTTC | CASSETAGGPSYNEQFF
TRBJ2-5 | - | TRBV6-1 | TRBD1 | TGTGCCAGCAGTGATCGACAGGGGACGCGGATCCAGTACTTC | CASSDRQGTRIQYF
TRBJ1-1 | - | TRBV18 | TRBD1 | TGTGCCAGCTCATCCGACAGGGGGTACACTGAAGCTTTCTTT | CASSSDRGYTEAFF
TRBJ2-4 | - | TRBV11-2 | - | TGTGCCAGTCTGAGGGGGAACATTCAGTACTTC | CASLRGNIQYF
TRBJ1-2 | - | TRBV12-3/TRBV12-4 | - | TGTGCCAGCAGCCCGGCGGTCGGCTACACCTTC | CASSPAVGYTF
TRBJ2-1 | few | TRBV6-2/TRBV6-3 | TRBD2 | TGTGCCAGCAGTCCCCGGACTAGCGGGAGTAGCTACAATGAGCAGTTCTTC | CASSPRTSGSSYNEQFF
TRBJ1-4 | - | TRBV5-8 | TRBD1 | TGTGCCAGCAGCTTGGTGCCTGGACAGGGGTTTGCAACTAATGAAAAACTGTTTTTT | CASSLVPGQGFATNEKLFF
TRBJ2-4 | - | TRBV15 | TRBD2 | TGTGCCACCAGCAGAGGCGAGACTAGCGGGAGTTCCGGAAACATTCAGTACTTC | CATSRGETSGSSGNIQYF
TRBJ2-2 | - | TRBV29-1 | - | TGCAGCGTTGTAGGCAGGGAACCCGGGGAGCTGTTTTTT | CSVVGREPGELFF
TRBJ1-6 | - | TRBV6-5 | TRBD1 | TGTGCCAGCAGGAAGGGGGCTGGCTCACCCCTCCACTTT | CASRKGAGSPLHF
TRBJ1-1 | - | TRBV9 | - | TGTGCCAGCAGCGCCAGTAGCACAGGGAACACTGAAGCTTTCTTT | CASSASSTGNTEAFF
TRBJ1-4 | once | TRBV5-5 | - | TGTGCCAGCAGCGTAGGACAGAGGAATGAAAAACTGTTTTTT | CASSVGQRNEKLFF
TRBJ2-1 | - | TRBV5-1 | TRBD1 | TGTGCCAGCACCCCCGGGGACAGGGGACTTTCAGAGCAGTTCTTC | CASTPGDRGLSEQFF
TRBJ2-3 | once | TRBV14 | - | TGTGCCAGCAGCGCAAGCCCTTTTTTTGAAGTAGGAGGGGTTTTT | CASSASPFFEVGGVF
TRBJ2-1 | - | TRBV27 | - | TGTGCCAGCAGTTTATTCGAGGGTATAAGGTACAATGAGCAGTTCTTC | CASSLFEGIRYNEQFF
TRBJ1-3 | - | TRBV29-1 | - | TGCAGCGTTGTTGTTGTCTCCTCTGGAAACACCATATATTTT | CSVVVVSSGNTIYF
TRBJ1-1 | - | TRBV13 | - | TGTGCCAGCAGCTTCAGGGCCGACCCCACTGAAGCTTTCTTT | CASSFRADPTEAFF